This is a list of T cell receptor beta chains from one sample in a study of T-cell memory formation after mild COVID-19. TCRdb re-derived calls from the 5' RACE reads in MiXCR, one entry per CDR3 protein. The table shows hundreds of thousands of distinct CDR3 sequences, with roughly 25% occurring only once. The specimen was PBMCs or a T cell subset sorted from them (not recorded which). The source of these receptors is an adult woman who had mild COVID-19 (a few samples of this study predate the infection). Cell type and time point are not known. Both conserved end residues are part of each CDR3. Each record gives: CDR3 DNA, CDR3 protein, clone size, J gene, V gene, D gene. D genes are given only for firm matches. Not every row has a clone size; where given, it reads once, few, many or a size class.

DNA: TGTGCCACCAGTGACGACGGCGTATTTAACCAGCCCCAGCATTTT
CDR3: CATSDDGVFNQPQHF
size: few
J: TRBJ1-5
V: TRBV24-1
D: NA

DNA: TGTGCCAGCAGCCCCTATGGATCTGAAGCTTTCTTT
CDR3: CASSPYGSEAFF
size: few
J: TRBJ1-1
V: TRBV11-2
D: NA

DNA: TGTGCCAGTAGTATAGACGCATCAGCCTACGAGCAGTACTTC
CDR3: CASSIDASAYEQYF
size: NA
J: TRBJ2-7
V: TRBV19
D: NA

DNA: TGTGCCAGCAGCCTAGGCCCCGGGACGATTGAAGCTTTCTTT
CDR3: CASSLGPGTIEAFF
size: NA
J: TRBJ1-1
V: TRBV7-3
D: NA

DNA: TGTGCCAGCAGCCCGACAGGGGGTCTCTACGAGCAGTACTTC
CDR3: CASSPTGGLYEQYF
size: NA
J: TRBJ2-7
V: TRBV6-5
D: TRBD1

DNA: TGCGCCAGCAGCTTGGAAACTGGGGACAGGAATTATGGCTACACCTTC
CDR3: CASSLETGDRNYGYTF
size: few
J: TRBJ1-2
V: TRBV5-1
D: TRBD1

DNA: TGTGCCAGCAGCCCCCTTGTCCCCGCCACCCTCTACGAGCAGTACTTC
CDR3: CASSPLVPATLYEQYF
size: many
J: TRBJ2-7
V: TRBV9
D: NA

DNA: TGTGCCAGCAGTTACCACAGGGGAGAGACTGAAGCTTTCTTT
CDR3: CASSYHRGETEAFF
size: NA
J: TRBJ1-1
V: TRBV6-5
D: TRBD1

DNA: TGTGCCAGCAGTCGGACAGCCTCTGGAAACACCATATATTTT
CDR3: CASSRTASGNTIYF
size: NA
J: TRBJ1-3
V: TRBV12-3/TRBV12-4
D: NA

DNA: TGCGCCAGCAGCCAGGGGGGGGGATATTTGAATGAGCAGTTCTTC
CDR3: CASSQGGGYLNEQFF
size: NA
J: TRBJ2-1
V: TRBV4-1
D: TRBD2

DNA: TGTGCCAGCAGCCGCGGACTAGCGTTCACAGATACGCAGTATTTT
CDR3: CASSRGLAFTDTQYF
size: NA
J: TRBJ2-3
V: TRBV7-3
D: TRBD2

DNA: TGTGCCAGCAGCCAGCTAGCGGGGAGCTCCTACGAGCAGTACTTC
CDR3: CASSQLAGSSYEQYF
size: many
J: TRBJ2-7
V: TRBV4-2
D: TRBD2

DNA: TGCAGTGCTGTGACAGGGATGGGATCCTATAATTCACCCCTCCACTTT
CDR3: CSAVTGMGSYNSPLHF
size: few
J: TRBJ1-6
V: TRBV20-1
D: TRBD1

DNA: TGTGCCAGCAGCCCGATGGGGGTCCAAGAGACCCAGTACTTC
CDR3: CASSPMGVQETQYF
size: NA
J: TRBJ2-5
V: TRBV14
D: NA

DNA: TGTGCCAGCAGCTTAGCTCTGACAGGGTACGGGGAGACCCAGTACTTC
CDR3: CASSLALTGYGETQYF
size: NA
J: TRBJ2-5
V: TRBV7-8
D: TRBD1

DNA: TGTGCCAGCAGCCAAGGAACCCTTATGAACACTGAAGCTTTCTTT
CDR3: CASSQGTLMNTEAFF
size: few
J: TRBJ1-1
V: TRBV3-1
D: NA

DNA: TGTGCCAGCAGTTTAGCTTGGTCCTACGAGCAGTACTTC
CDR3: CASSLAWSYEQYF
size: few
J: TRBJ2-7
V: TRBV12-3/TRBV12-4
D: NA

DNA: TGTGCCAGCAGCCTACAGGCGCACCCCTACGAGCAGTACTTC
CDR3: CASSLQAHPYEQYF
size: NA
J: TRBJ2-7
V: TRBV7-8
D: NA

DNA: TGTGCCAGCAGTTACGGGGAACAGAGCTACGAGCAGTACTTC
CDR3: CASSYGEQSYEQYF
size: NA
J: TRBJ2-7
V: TRBV6-5
D: NA

DNA: TGTGCCATCAGGACAGGAGAAGGACTAAACTTCGAGCAGTACTTC
CDR3: CAIRTGEGLNFEQYF
size: NA
J: TRBJ2-7
V: TRBV10-3
D: NA

DNA: TGCGCCAGTAAGCGGGACCCGAGATACGAGCAGTACTTC
CDR3: CASKRDPRYEQYF
size: NA
J: TRBJ2-7
V: TRBV5-1
D: TRBD2

DNA: TGCGCCAGCAGCCCAGGGGGGACTATCTCCTACGAGCAGTACTTC
CDR3: CASSPGGTISYEQYF
size: NA
J: TRBJ2-7
V: TRBV5-1
D: NA

DNA: TGTGCCAGCAGTCCTCGGGACAAAAGCACAGATACGCAGTATTTT
CDR3: CASSPRDKSTDTQYF
size: few
J: TRBJ2-3
V: TRBV25-1
D: NA

DNA: TGTGCCAGCAGCCGAATCCTCGGGAACCCCTACGAGCAGTACTTC
CDR3: CASSRILGNPYEQYF
size: few
J: TRBJ2-7
V: TRBV7-9
D: NA

DNA: TGTGCCAGCAGTCCGGACAGGGTCTCGCAGCAGTACTTC
CDR3: CASSPDRVSQQYF
size: few
J: TRBJ2-7
V: TRBV27
D: TRBD1

DNA: TGTGCCAGCAGTTACTCGGACCTTCTCCTAGCGAGCAATGAGCAGTTCTTC
CDR3: CASSYSDLLLASNEQFF
size: NA
J: TRBJ2-1
V: TRBV6-2/TRBV6-3
D: NA

DNA: TGTGCCAGTAGTACGCTGACAGGGGGATACGCAGATACGCAGTATTTT
CDR3: CASSTLTGGYADTQYF
size: NA
J: TRBJ2-3
V: TRBV19
D: TRBD1

DNA: TGTGCCATCAGTGAGTCGCGGCTCGGGCGGACTAGCGGGACCAATGAGCAGTTCTTC
CDR3: CAISESRLGRTSGTNEQFF
size: NA
J: TRBJ2-1
V: TRBV10-3
D: TRBD2

DNA: TGTGCCAGCAGCCAAGAAGGAGCGGGGAGGGCCTACAATGAGCAGTTCTTC
CDR3: CASSQEGAGRAYNEQFF
size: NA
J: TRBJ2-1
V: TRBV4-2
D: TRBD2

DNA: TGCAGCGTTTTACAGGGGGAGACCCAGTACTTC
CDR3: CSVLQGETQYF
size: NA
J: TRBJ2-5
V: TRBV29-1
D: TRBD1